A single sample is the source of the 14 T cell receptor beta chains below, sequenced in a study of Ad26.COV2.S vaccination and SARS-CoV-2 variants. Data came from immunoSEQ multiplex PCR; TCRdb stores just in-frame clones and leaves some out. The sample holds around 340,000 clones, 70% to 90% seen once. Described treatment: around 19 received Ad26.COV2.S at low or high dose, single or two shots; 5 received placebo; per-sample allocation not given. Day 63 following the first vaccine or placebo injection was when the samples were taken. The sample was peripheral blood, taken in a trial of Ad26.COV2.S vaccine versus placebo. The source of these receptors is a person aged 18-60 years who received the Ad26.COV2.S COVID-19 vaccine or a placebo.

This clone was found once. The chain combines TRBV5-1 with TRBJ2-7, with D unclear. Germline V gene data show CDR1 as SGHRS and CDR2 as YFSETQ. The germline V and J ends were trimmed by 2 bases and 6 bases, with 18 bases remaining between them. The CDR3 spans 15 residues. CDR3 protein: CASSLRGRASGEQYF. CDR3 coding DNA: TGCGCCAGCAGCTTAAGAGGACGGGCATCAGGCGAGCAGTACTTC.

This clone is a singleton in its sample. The chain has TRBV19 and TRBJ1-4; D gene ambiguous. With 11 bases removed from V and 4 bases from J, the gap between germline ends came to 14 bases. From germline, CDR1 is LNHDA and CDR2 SQIVND (reference sequence). This CDR3 spans 13 amino acids. The CDR3 loop is CASRGQVNEKLFF. CDR3 bases: TGTGCCTCCCGAGGGCAGGTTAATGAAAAACTGTTTTTT.

V and J are TRBV3-1 (or the pseudogene TRBV3-2) and TRBJ2-4; 8 nucleotides align to TRBD1. The CDR3 is 15 residues long. V was pared by 4 bases and J by 0 bases, with 2 bases of the junction left unmatched. Germline CDR1 is LGHDT and CDR2 is YNNKEL (reference sequence). CDR3 coding DNA: TGTGCCAGCAGCCGCGGGACAGGAGCCAAAAACATTCAGTACTTC. It specifies CASSRGTGAKNIQYF.

The V call is TRBV7-2, the J call TRBJ2-5, with D maybe TRBD1 (6 bases). The length of the CDR3 is 15 residues. With 5 bases removed from V and 2 bases from J, the gap between germline ends came to 15 bases. Germline V lookup: CDR1 SGHTA, CDR2 FQGNSA. In DNA, the CDR3 is TGTGCCAGCAGCAGCCACAGGGTTGGTCAAGAGACCCAGTACTTC. Translated, it gives CASSSHRVGQETQYF.

The CDR3 here is CASSLDSMLPPQHF. DNA of the CDR3: TGTGCCAGCAGCTTGGACAGCATGTTGCCGCCCCAGCATTTT. The V and J genes are TRBV5-8 and TRBJ1-5; D gene ambiguous. Germline V CDR1 and CDR2: SGHTS, YDEGEE. CDR3 length: 14 residues. Trimming took 0 bases from V and 9 from J, leaving 13 bases between them. The full variable domain, with the rest looked up from reference TRBV5-8 and TRBJ1-5, is EAGVTQSPTHLIKTRGQQATLRCSPISGHTSVYWYQQALGLGLQFLLWYDEGEERNRGNFPPRFSGRQFPNYSSELNVNALELEDSALYLCASSLDSMLPPQHFGDGTRLSIL.

This clone was seen once. This chain links TRBV27 with TRBJ2-5; D is possibly TRBD1 (5 bases). The germline V gene has CDR1 MNHEY and CDR2 SMNVEV (reference sequence). The ends were cut back, 3 bases at V and 5 bases at J, with 10 bases in the middle. This CDR3 is built from 13 residues. This chain's CDR3 is CASSFSGMETQYF. Here the CDR3 DNA reads TGTGCCAGCAGTTTTTCAGGGATGGAGACCCAGTACTTC.

Note on this clone: Distinct nucleotide sequences in the sample also encode this CDR3. The V gene is TRBV3-1 (or the pseudogene TRBV3-2), the J gene TRBJ2-7; D is possibly TRBD2 (6 bases). Germline V gene data show CDR1 as LGHDT and CDR2 as YNNKEL (reference sequence). Trimming took off 3 bases at V and 1 base at J, with 10 bases between the two ends. There are 14 residues in the CDR3. For the CDR3, the DNA is TGTGCCAGCAGCCACGCTAGCGTTTCCTACGAGCAGTACTTC. It encodes CASSHASVSYEQYF.

V usage is TRBV18 and J usage is TRBJ2-7, with D possibly being TRBD1 (7 bases). The CDR3 extends over 15 amino acids. V shed 5 bases and J shed 6 bases, with 20 bases lying between them. The germline V gene encodes CDR1 KGHSH and CDR2 LQKENI. The CDR3 here is CASSTDRAEGGEQYF. The CDR3 DNA follows: TGTGCCAGCTCAACTGACAGGGCGGAGGGTGGCGAGCAGTACTTC.

V and J are TRBV7-9 and TRBJ2-2, with 8 bases fitting TRBD2. This CDR3 has 18 residues. CDR1 and CDR2 (germline): SEHNR, FQNEAQ (reference sequence). V dropped 5 bases and J dropped 4; count of bases not matched to a gene: 15. CDR3 nucleotide sequence: TGTGCCAGCAGCCCCATCGGGGGGGGCCCCAAGGGCACCGGGGAGCTGTTTTTT. This sequence encodes CASSPIGGGPKGTGELFF.

The V gene is TRBV2, the J gene TRBJ2-6; D gene uncertain. The V and J ends lost 4 bases and 2 bases respectively, with 3 bases between them. CDR1 and CDR2 (germline): SNHLY, FYNNEI. The CDR3 is 13 residues long. The CDR3, as DNA: TGTGCCAGCAGTGGCCCTGGGGCCAACGTCCTGACTTTC. Protein: CASSGPGANVLTF.

The chain joins TRBV18 to TRBJ1-6, with D perhaps TRBD1 (6 bases). Trimming took 4 bases from V and 4 from J, leaving 8 bases between them. Germline-derived CDR1 and CDR2 are KGHSH and LQKENI. The CDR3 contains 14 residues. The CDR3 coding sequence is TGTGCCAGCTCACAGGGACAATATAATTCACCCCTCCACTTT. Translating it yields CASSQGQYNSPLHF.

The chain employs TRBV24-1 and TRBJ1-2, with 10 bases lining up with TRBD1. CDR3 length equals 15 residues. Germline CDR1 KGHDR, CDR2 SFDVKD. V gave up 4 bases and J gave up 4 bases; unmatched junction bases: 5. The CDR3 protein is CATSEAGQGLYGYTF. Here the CDR3 DNA reads TGTGCCACCAGTGAGGCGGGACAGGGGCTCTATGGCTACACCTTC.

The chain couples TRBV4-3 to TRBJ2-7; 7 bases fit TRBD2. Unmatched junction bases numbered 2, after V lost 0 bases and J lost 3 bases. The CDR3 sequence is 14 residues long. Germline CDR1 reads LGHNA; CDR2 reads YSLEER. The CDR3 is CASSQDSGYYEQYF. The CDR3 coding sequence is TGCGCCAGCAGCCAAGATAGCGGGTACTACGAGCAGTACTTC.

In the case of this clone: One end of the junction varies from germline; a read error may be responsible. The rearrangement links TRBV6-6 to TRBJ2-7, with D possibly matching TRBD1 (6 bases). Germline V gene lookup returns CDR1 MNHNY and CDR2 SVGAGI (reference sequence). This CDR3 is built from 11 residues. The CDR3 reads CASSLKGEMNF. As DNA, the CDR3 is TGTGCCAGCAGTCTTAAGGGGGAAATGAACTTC.